This TCR beta chain emerged from a study of blood T cell repertoires in COVID-19. Study context: Material from acute and convalescent COVID-19 was sourced from the United States, Italy and Spain.

Per the original data handling: Counts of nucleated cells, estimated from reference gene primer amplification, were obtained. Repertoires were generated with immunoSEQ multiplex PCR, while TCRdb's copy carries only in-frame clones and drops some. V, J and clone size were drawn from that table, and D and trimming were deduced from the DNA. The sample consists of 150,000 to 200,000 clones, 70% to 85% of them appearing once. Sequenced sample: PBMCs or T cells enriched from blood (not recorded which). The receptor's source is a man aged 50-60 years who had recovered from COVID-19.

The DNA for the CDR3 is TGTGCCAGCAGCGGGGGCCAAGGTAACACTGAAGCTTTCTTT. Amino acid sequence: CASSGGQGNTEAFF. The V and J genes are TRBV9 and TRBJ1-1, with D possibly being TRBD1 (5 bases). The CDR3 runs to 14 residues. Germline CDR1 and CDR2: SGDLS and YYNGEE. Trimming shortened V by 3 bases and J by 2 bases, and 11 bases separated the two germline ends.